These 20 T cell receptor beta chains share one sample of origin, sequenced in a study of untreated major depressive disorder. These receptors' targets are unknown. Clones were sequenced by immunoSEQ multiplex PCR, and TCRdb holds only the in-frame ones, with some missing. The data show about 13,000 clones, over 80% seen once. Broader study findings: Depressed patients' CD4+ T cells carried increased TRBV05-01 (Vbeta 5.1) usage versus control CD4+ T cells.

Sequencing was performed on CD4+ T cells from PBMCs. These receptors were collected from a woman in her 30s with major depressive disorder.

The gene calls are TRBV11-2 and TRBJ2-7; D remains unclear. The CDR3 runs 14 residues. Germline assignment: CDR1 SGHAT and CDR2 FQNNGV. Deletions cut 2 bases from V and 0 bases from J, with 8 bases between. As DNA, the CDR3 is TGTGCCAGCAGCTTAACCCCATCCTCCTACGAGCAGTACTTC. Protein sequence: CASSLTPSSYEQYF.

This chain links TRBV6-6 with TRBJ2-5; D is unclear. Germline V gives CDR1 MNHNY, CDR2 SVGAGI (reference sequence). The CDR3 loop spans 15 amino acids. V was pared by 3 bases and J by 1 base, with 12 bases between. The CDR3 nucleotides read TGTGCCAGCAGTTATTCGCGCATACCCCAAGAGACCCAGTACTTC. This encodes CASSYSRIPQETQYF.

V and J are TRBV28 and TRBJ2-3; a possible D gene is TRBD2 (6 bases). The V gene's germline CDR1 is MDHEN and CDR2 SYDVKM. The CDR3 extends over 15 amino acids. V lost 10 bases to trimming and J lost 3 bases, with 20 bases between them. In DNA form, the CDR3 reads TGTGCCACCCACCCAGGGACTTGGGAAACAGATACGCAGTATTTT. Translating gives CATHPGTWETDTQYF.

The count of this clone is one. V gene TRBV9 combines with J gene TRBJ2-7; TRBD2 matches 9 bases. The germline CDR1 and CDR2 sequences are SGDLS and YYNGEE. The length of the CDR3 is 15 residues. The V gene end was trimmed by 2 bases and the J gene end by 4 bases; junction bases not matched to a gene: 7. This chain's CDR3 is CASSVQTGLAYEQYF. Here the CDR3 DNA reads TGTGCCAGCAGCGTCCAGACGGGACTAGCTTACGAGCAGTACTTC.

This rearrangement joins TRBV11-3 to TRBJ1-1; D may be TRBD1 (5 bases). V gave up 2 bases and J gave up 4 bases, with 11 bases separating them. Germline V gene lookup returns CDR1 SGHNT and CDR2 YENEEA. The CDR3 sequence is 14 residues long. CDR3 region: CASSLQGSSTEAFF. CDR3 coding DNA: TGTGCCAGCAGCTTACAGGGTAGCAGCACTGAAGCTTTCTTT. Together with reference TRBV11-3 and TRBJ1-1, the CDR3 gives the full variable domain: EAGVVQSPRYKIIEKKQPVAFWCNPISGHNTLYWYLQNLGQGPELLIRYENEEAVDDSQLPKDRFSAERLKGVDSTLKIQPAELGDSAVYLCASSLQGSSTEAFFGQGTRLTVV.

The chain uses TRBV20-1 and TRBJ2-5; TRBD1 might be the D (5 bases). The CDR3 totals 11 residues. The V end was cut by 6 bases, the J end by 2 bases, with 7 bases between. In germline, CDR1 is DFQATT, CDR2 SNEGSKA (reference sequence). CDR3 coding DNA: TGCAGTGCCCGACAGCAAGAGACCCAGTACTTC. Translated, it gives CSARQQETQYF.

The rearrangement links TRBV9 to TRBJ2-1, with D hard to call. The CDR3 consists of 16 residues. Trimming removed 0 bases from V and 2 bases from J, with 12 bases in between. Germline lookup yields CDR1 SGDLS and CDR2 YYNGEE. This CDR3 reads CASSVAPIGPYNEQFF. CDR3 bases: TGTGCCAGCAGCGTAGCCCCGATTGGGCCCTACAATGAGCAGTTCTTC.

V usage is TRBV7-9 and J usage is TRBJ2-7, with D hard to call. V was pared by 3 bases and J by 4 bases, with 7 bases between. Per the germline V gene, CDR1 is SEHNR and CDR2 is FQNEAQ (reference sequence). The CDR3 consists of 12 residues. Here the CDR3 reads CASSFNLYEQYF. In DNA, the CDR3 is TGTGCCAGCAGCTTTAACTTGTACGAGCAGTACTTC. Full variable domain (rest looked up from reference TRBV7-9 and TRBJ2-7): DTGVSQNPRHKITKRGQNVTFRCDPISEHNRLYWYRQTLGQGPEFLTYFQNEAQLEKSRLLSDRFSAERPKGSFSTLEIQRTEQGDSAMYLCASSFNLYEQYFGPGTRLTVT.

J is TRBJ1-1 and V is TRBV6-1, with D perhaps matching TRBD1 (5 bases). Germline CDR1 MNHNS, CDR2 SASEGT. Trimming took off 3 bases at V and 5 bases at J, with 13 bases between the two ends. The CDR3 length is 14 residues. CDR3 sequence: CASSDKVGGTEAFF. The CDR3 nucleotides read TGTGCCAGCAGTGATAAGGTTGGGGGTACTGAAGCTTTCTTT.

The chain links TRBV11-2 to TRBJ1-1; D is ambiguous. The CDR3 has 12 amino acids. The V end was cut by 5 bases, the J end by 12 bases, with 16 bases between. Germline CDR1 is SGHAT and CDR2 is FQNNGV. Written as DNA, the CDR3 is TGTGCCAGCAGCATTGAACCGTCGTTACCTTTCTTT. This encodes CASSIEPSLPFF.

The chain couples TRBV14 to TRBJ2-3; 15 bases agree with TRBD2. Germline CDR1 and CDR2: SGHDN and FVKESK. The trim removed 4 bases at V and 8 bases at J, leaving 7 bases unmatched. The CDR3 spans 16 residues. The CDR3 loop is CASSRGTSGRSVTQYF. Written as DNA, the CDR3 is TGTGCCAGCAGCCGGGGGACTAGCGGGAGGTCAGTTACGCAGTATTTT.

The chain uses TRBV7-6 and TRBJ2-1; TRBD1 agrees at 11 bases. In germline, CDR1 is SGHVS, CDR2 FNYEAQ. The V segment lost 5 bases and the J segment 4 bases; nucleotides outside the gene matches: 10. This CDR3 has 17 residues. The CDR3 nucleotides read TGTGCCAGCAGCCCCAGCCCTGGACAGGGGGCGTACAATGAGCAGTTCTTC. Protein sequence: CASSPSPGQGAYNEQFF.

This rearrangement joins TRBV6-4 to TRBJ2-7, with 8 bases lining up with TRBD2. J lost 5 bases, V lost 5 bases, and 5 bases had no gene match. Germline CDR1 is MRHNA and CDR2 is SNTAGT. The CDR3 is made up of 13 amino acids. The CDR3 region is CASSREGGDEQYF. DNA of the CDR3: TGTGCCAGCAGTCGGGAGGGGGGGGACGAGCAGTACTTC.

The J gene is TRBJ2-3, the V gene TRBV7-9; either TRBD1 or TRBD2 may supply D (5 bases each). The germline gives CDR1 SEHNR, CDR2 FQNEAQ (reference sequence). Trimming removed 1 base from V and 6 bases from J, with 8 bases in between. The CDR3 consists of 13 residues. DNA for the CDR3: TGTGCCAGCAGCTTAGGACGGGGCGATACGCAGTATTTT. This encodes CASSLGRGDTQYF.

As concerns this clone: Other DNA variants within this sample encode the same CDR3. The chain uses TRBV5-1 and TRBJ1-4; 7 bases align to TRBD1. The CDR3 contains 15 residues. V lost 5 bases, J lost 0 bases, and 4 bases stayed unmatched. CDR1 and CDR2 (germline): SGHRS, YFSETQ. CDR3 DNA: TGCGCCAGCAGGGGGACAGTTGCAACTAATGAAAAACTGTTTTTT. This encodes CASRGTVATNEKLFF.

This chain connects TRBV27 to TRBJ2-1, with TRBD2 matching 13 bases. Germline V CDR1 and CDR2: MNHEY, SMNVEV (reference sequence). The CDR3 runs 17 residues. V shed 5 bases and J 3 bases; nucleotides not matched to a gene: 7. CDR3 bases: TGTGCCAGCAGTCCCAGACTAGCGGGAGGACTCTACAATGAGCAGTTCTTC. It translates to CASSPRLAGGLYNEQFF.

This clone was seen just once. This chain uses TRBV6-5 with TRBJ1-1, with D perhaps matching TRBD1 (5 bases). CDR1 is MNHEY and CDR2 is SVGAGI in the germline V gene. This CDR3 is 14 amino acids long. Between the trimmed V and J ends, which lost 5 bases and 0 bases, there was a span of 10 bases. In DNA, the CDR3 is TGTGCCAGCAGTAGGACAAATTTGAACACTGAAGCTTTCTTT. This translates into CASSRTNLNTEAFF.

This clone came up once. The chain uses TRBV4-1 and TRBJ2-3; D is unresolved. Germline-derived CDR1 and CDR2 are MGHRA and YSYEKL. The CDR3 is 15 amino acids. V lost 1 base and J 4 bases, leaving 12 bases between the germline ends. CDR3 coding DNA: TGCGCCAGCAGCCAAGCCCCTAGTATCCCAGATACGCAGTATTTT. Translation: CASSQAPSIPDTQYF.

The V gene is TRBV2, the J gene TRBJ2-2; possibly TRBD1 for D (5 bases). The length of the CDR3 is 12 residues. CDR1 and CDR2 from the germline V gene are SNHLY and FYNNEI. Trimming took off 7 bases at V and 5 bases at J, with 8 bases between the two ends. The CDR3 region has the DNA TGTGCCAGCAATGACAGAACCGGGGAGCTGTTTTTT. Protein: CASNDRTGELFF.

The CDR3 nucleotides read TGTGCCAGCAGCTCCTCGGACAGGAACTATGGCTACACCTTC. This encodes CASSSSDRNYGYTF. The V call is TRBV5-5, the J call TRBJ1-2, with 7 bases aligning to TRBD1. The CDR3 runs to 14 residues. Trimming at V came to 3 bases and at J to 2 bases, leaving 4 bases not matched to a gene. Germline V gene lookup returns CDR1 SGHKS and CDR2 YYEKEE (reference sequence).